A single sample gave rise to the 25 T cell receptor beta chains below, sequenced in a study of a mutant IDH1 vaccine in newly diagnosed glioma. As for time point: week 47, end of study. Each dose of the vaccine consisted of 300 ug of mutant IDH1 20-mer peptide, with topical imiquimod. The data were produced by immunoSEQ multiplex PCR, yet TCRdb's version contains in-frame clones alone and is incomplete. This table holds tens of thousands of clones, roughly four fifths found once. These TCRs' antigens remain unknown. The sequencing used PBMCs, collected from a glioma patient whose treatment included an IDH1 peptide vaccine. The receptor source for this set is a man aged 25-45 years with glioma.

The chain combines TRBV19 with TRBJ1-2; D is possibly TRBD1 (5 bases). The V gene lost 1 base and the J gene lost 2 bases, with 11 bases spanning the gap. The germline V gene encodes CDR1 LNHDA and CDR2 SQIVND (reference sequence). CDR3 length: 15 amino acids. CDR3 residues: CASSIGGASNYGYTF. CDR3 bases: TGTGCCAGTAGTATAGGAGGGGCCTCGAACTATGGCTACACCTTC.

CDR3 region: CAWRRGTGVGNEQFF. As DNA, the CDR3 is TGTGCCTGGAGGAGGGGGACAGGGGTGGGCAATGAGCAGTTCTTC. The rearrangement uses TRBV30 and TRBJ2-1; TRBD1 aligns across 10 bases. CDR3 size: 15 residues. CDR1 GTSNPN and CDR2 SVGIG come from the germline V gene (reference sequence). Trimming took 3 bases from V and 6 from J; bases not matched to a gene: 8.

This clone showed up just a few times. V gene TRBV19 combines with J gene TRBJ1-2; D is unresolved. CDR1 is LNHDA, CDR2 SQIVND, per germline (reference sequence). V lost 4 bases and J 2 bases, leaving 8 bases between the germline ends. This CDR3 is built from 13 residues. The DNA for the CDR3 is TGTGCCAGTAGTACAGGATCAAACTATGGCTACACCTTC. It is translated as CASSTGSNYGYTF.

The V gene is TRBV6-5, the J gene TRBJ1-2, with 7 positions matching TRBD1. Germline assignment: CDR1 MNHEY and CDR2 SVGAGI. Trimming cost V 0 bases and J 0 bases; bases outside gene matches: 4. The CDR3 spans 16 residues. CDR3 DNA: TGTGCCAGCAGTTACTCGACAGGGTATGCTAACTATGGCTACACCTTC. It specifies CASSYSTGYANYGYTF.

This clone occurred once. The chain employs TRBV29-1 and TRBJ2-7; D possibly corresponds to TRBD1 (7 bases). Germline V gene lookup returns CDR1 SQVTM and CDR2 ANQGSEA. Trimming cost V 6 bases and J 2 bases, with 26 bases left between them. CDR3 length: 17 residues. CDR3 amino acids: CSVQEEGAIAGTYEQYF. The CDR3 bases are TGCAGCGTCCAAGAGGAGGGGGCAATAGCAGGTACCTACGAGCAGTACTTC.

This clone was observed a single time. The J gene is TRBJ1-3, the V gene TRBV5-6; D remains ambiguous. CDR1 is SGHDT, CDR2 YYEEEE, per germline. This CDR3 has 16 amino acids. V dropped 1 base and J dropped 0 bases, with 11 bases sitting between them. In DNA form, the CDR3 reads TGTGCCAGCAGCTTGCCCCGGACTGCCTCTGGAAACACCATATATTTT. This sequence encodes CASSLPRTASGNTIYF.

Here the CDR3 reads CASSLASFSYNEQFF. CDR3 in DNA: TGCGCCAGCAGCTTGGCCAGCTTCTCCTACAATGAGCAGTTCTTC. The chain links TRBV5-1 to TRBJ2-1; D is ambiguous. The germline CDR1 and CDR2 sequences are SGHRS and YFSETQ. V dropped 0 bases and J dropped 0 bases, with 7 bases sitting between them. The CDR3 covers 15 residues.

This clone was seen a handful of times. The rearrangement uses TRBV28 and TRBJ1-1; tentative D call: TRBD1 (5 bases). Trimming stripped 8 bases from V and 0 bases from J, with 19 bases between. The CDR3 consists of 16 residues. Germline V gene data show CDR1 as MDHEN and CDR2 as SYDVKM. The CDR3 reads CASGLDLTVMNTEAFF. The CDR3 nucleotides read TGTGCCAGCGGGTTAGATTTGACAGTCATGAACACTGAAGCTTTCTTT.

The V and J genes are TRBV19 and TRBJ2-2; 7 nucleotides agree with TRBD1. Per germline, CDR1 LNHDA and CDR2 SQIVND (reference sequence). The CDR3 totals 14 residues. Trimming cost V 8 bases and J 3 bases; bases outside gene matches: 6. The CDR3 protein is CASRRQGDTGELFF. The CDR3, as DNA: TGTGCCAGTCGAAGGCAGGGGGACACCGGGGAGCTGTTTTTT.

The CDR3 region has the DNA TGTGCCAGCAGCTTCTTCCCCCGGACTCAAGAGACCCAGTACTTC. Translating it yields CASSFFPRTQETQYF. This rearrangement joins TRBV11-2 to TRBJ2-5; D is possibly TRBD2 (5 bases). V lost 3 bases to trimming and J lost 2 bases, with 13 bases between them. CDR3 length equals 15 residues. Looked up from germline, CDR1 is SGHAT and CDR2 is FQNNGV.

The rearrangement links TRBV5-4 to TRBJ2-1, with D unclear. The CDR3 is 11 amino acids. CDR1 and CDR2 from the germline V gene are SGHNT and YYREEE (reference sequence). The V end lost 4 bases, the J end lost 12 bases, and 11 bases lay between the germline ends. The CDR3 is CASSLVGSQFF. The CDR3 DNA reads TGTGCCAGCAGCCTCGTAGGCTCGCAGTTCTTC.

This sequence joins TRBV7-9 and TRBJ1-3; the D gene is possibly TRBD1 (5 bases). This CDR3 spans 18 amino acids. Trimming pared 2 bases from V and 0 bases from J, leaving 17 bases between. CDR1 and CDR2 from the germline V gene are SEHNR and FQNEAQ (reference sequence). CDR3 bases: TGTGCCAGCAGCTTAAGGCCGGGGCCGATTTCCTCTGGAAACACCATATATTTT. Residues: CASSLRPGPISSGNTIYF.

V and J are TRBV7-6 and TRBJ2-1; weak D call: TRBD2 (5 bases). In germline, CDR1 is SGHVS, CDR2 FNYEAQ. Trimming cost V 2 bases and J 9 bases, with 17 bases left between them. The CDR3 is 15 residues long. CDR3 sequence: CASSLSGSYDGEQFF. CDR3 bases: TGTGCCAGCAGCTTATCGGGGAGTTACGACGGTGAGCAGTTCTTC.

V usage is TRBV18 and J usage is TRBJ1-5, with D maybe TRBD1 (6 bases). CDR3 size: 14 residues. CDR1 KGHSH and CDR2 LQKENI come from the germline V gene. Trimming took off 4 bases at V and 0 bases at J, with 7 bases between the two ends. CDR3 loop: CASSRTDSNQPQHF. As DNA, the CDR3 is TGTGCCAGCTCACGGACAGATAGCAATCAGCCCCAGCATTTT.

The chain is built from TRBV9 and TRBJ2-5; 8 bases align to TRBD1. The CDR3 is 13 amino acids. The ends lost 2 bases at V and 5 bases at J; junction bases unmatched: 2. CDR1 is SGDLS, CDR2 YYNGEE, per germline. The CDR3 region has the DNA TGTGCCAGCAGCGTCCGACAGGGGGAGACCCAGTACTTC. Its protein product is CASSVRQGETQYF. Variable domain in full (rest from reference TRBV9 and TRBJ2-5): DSGVTQTPKHLITATGQRVTLRCSPRSGDLSVYWYQQSLDQGLQFLIQYYNGEERAKGNILERFSAQQFPDLHSELNLSSLELGDSALYFCASSVRQGETQYFGPGTRLLVL.

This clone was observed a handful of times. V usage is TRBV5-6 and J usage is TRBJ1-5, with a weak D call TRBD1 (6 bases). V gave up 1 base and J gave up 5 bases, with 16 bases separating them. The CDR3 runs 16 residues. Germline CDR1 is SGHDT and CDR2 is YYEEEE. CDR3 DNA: TGTGCCAGCAGCTTGCTCGCCGGGGGGGGCGATCAGCCCCAGCATTTT. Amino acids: CASSLLAGGGDQPQHF.

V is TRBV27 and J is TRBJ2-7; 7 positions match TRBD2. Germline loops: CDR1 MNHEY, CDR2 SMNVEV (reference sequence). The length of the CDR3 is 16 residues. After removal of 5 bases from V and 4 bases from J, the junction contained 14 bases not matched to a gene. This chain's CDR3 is CASSPTLKRGWYEQYF. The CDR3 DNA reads TGTGCCAGCAGTCCTACACTAAAGCGGGGTTGGTACGAGCAGTACTTC.

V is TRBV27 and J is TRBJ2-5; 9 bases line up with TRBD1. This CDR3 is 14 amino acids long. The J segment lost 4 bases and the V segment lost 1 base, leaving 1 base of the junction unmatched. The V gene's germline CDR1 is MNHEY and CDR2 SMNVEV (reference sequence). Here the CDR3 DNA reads TGTGCCAGCAGTTTATGGGGACAGGGAGAGACCCAGTACTTC. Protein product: CASSLWGQGETQYF.

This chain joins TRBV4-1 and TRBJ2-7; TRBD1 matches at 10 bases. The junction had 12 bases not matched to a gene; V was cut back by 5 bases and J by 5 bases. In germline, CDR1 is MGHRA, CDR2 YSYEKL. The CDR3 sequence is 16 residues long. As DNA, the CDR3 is TGCGCCAGCAGCTCCCCCTCCTGGACAGGGGGTGACGAGCAGTACTTC. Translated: CASSSPSWTGGDEQYF.

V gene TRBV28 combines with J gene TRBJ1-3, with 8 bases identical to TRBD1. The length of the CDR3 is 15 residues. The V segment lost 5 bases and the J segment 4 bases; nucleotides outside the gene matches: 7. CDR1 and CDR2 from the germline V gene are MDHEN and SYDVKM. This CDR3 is CASSPADRAGNTIYF. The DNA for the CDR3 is TGTGCCAGCAGTCCCGCGGACAGGGCCGGAAACACCATATATTTT.

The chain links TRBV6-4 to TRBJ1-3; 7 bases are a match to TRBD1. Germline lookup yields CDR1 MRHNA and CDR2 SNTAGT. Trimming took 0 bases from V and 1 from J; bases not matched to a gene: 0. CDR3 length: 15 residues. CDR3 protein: CASSDSTGSGNTIYF. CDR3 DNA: TGTGCCAGCAGTGACTCGACAGGGTCTGGAAACACCATATATTTT.

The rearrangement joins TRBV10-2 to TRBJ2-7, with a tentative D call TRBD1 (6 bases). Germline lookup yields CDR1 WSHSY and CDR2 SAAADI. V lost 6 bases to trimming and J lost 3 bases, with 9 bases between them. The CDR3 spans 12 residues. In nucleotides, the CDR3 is TGCGCCAGCAGACAGGGCGGCTACGAGCAGTACTTC. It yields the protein CASRQGGYEQYF.

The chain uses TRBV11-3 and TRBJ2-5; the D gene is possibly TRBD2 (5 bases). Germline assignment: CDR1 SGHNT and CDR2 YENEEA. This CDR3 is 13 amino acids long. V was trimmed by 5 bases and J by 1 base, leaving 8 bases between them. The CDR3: CASSLRVQETQYF. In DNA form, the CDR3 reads TGTGCCAGCAGCCTGAGGGTCCAAGAGACCCAGTACTTC.

The CDR3 is CASSAGTAGYNEQFF. CDR3 nucleotides: TGTGCCAGCAGCGCCGGGACAGCCGGCTACAATGAGCAGTTCTTC. The chain recombines TRBV9 with TRBJ2-1; TRBD1 aligns across 7 bases. This CDR3 region has 15 residues. The ends lost 3 bases at V and 3 bases at J; junction bases unmatched: 6. Germline V gives CDR1 SGDLS, CDR2 YYNGEE.

This CDR3 is CARTRTREGRNPSQPQHF. DNA for the CDR3: TGTGCCAGGACCAGGACCCGGGAGGGGAGAAACCCCTCTCAGCCCCAGCATTTT. The chain combines TRBV28 with TRBJ1-5; D might be TRBD1 (5 bases). The CDR3 has 18 amino acids. Trimming cost V 9 bases and J 6 bases, with 30 bases left between them. Germline-derived CDR1 and CDR2 are MDHEN and SYDVKM.